The rows below give T cell receptor beta chains drawn from one sample of a study of shared clonotypes between healthy human individuals. Using immunoSEQ multiplex PCR, the repertoire was profiled, and TCRdb retains in-frame clones only, with some absent. Among fewer than 1.8 million clones listed, about 98.5% were seen once. The sequenced material came from naive CD4+ T cells sorted from blood. All receptors derive from a man aged 25 to 40 in good health. CDR3s include the opening cysteine and the closing phenylalanine or tryptophan. The D gene is left open where the match is weak. Size tells how often a clone was seen (once, few, many) or the class of an expanded clone, and some rows leave it out.

TGTGCCAGCAGTACTCCGACAGAGTACCAAGAGACCCAGTACTTC,CASSTPTEYQETQYF,TRBV25-1,NA,NA,TRBJ2-5,15
TGTGCCAGCAGCTTTAACGGAAACACCATATATTTT,CASSFNGNTIYF,TRBV7-2,NA,NA,TRBJ1-3,12
TGCGCCAGCAGCCAAGATGGGCGAGCGGGATGGGAAATCGTCAGGGAGACCCAGTACTTC,CASSQDGRAGWEIVRETQYF,TRBV4-1,NA,TRBD2,TRBJ2-5,20
TGTGCCAGCTCACGGGGCCTTCCTTATGAGCAGTTCTTC,CASSRGLPYEQFF,TRBV18,NA,NA,TRBJ2-1,13
TGTGCCAGCTCACCGGGACGGCTAAATCAGCCCCAGCATTTT,CASSPGRLNQPQHF,TRBV18,NA,NA,TRBJ1-5,14
TGTGCCAGCAGCAAAGGCATACAGAGCTCCTACGAGCAGTACTTC,CASSKGIQSSYEQYF,TRBV14,NA,NA,TRBJ2-7,15
TGTGCCAGCAGCCCGATCGGAGGAGCGAACAATGAGCAGTTCTTC,CASSPIGGANNEQFF,TRBV4-2,NA,NA,TRBJ2-1,15
TGTGCCAGTAGTATTAGGGGCCGGTCGGCCTACGAGCAGTACTTC,CASSIRGRSAYEQYF,TRBV19,NA,NA,TRBJ2-7,15
TGTGCCAGCAGTTACTCCCGGGCCCCTATCGTCCACGAGCAGTACTTC,CASSYSRAPIVHEQYF,TRBV6-5,NA,NA,TRBJ2-7,16
TGTGCCAGCAGCTCTGGGACTAGCGGGACCGGTACAGATACGCAGTATTTT,CASSSGTSGTGTDTQYF,TRBV7-9,NA,TRBD2,TRBJ2-3,17
TGCGCCACCCGGGAGGGCCCCGAGCAGTACTTC,CATREGPEQYF,TRBV10-1,NA,TRBD2,TRBJ2-7,11
TGTGCCAGCGCCAGGGGGGGGCAAGAGACCCAGTACTTC,CASARGGQETQYF,TRBV6-5,NA,NA,TRBJ2-5,13
TGTGCCAGCAGCCCTGGGCACGTACAGTACTTC,CASSPGHVQYF,TRBV6-6,NA,NA,TRBJ2-7,11
TGTGCCAGCAGTTTATCCGGGAGGGCCCTCGACGAGCAGTACTTC,CASSLSGRALDEQYF,TRBV27,NA,TRBD2,TRBJ2-7,15
TGTGCCAGCAGCTTAGCCATAGCTTCGTCCTACGAGCAGTACTTC,CASSLAIASSYEQYF,TRBV7-6,NA,NA,TRBJ2-7,15
TGCGCCAGCAGTCCGTCAGGGGTGGGAAAGTCCTACGAGCAGTACTTC,CASSPSGVGKSYEQYF,TRBV23-1,once,NA,TRBJ2-7,16
TGTGCCAGCAGTTCCCCGACAGGGGTGGTTAATGAGCAGTTCTTC,CASSSPTGVVNEQFF,TRBV28,NA,TRBD1,TRBJ2-1,15
TGCGCCAGCAGCTTGATAGGGGTTCAAGAGACCCAGTACTTC,CASSLIGVQETQYF,TRBV5-1,NA,NA,TRBJ2-5,14
TGTGCCAGCAGTCGACCGGGACAGGGGTTAGAGCCCCAGCATTTT,CASSRPGQGLEPQHF,TRBV28,NA,TRBD1,TRBJ1-5,15
TGCGCCAGCAACGTGATAGGGAGCTCCTACAATGAGCAGTTCTTC,CASNVIGSSYNEQFF,TRBV5-1,once,NA,TRBJ2-1,15